The rows below give T cell receptor beta chains drawn from one sample of a study of cytomegalovirus exposure and HLA in healthy donors. Repertoires were generated with immunoSEQ multiplex PCR, while TCRdb's copy carries only in-frame clones and drops some. There are over 200,000 clones in the sample; around nine tenths occur only once, and approximately 1% lies in the top ten. Sequenced material: PBMCs. These receptors all come from a woman aged 18 to 35 in good health and CMV-seronegative. The CDR3 runs from the conserved cysteine through the conserved F or W. The order of the fields is D gene, J gene, clone size, V gene, CDR3 protein, CDR3 DNA. The D gene is left open where the match is weak. Size tells how often a clone was seen (once, few, many) or the class of an expanded clone, and some rows leave it out.

d_gene: NA; j_gene: TRBJ1-4; abundance: once; v_gene: TRBV7-2; CDR3aa: CASSLRSPNEKLFF; CDR3nt: TGTGCCAGCAGCTTACGCAGTCCTAATGAAAAACTGTTTTTT
d_gene: TRBD1; j_gene: TRBJ2-7; abundance: NA; v_gene: TRBV10-3; CDR3aa: CAIAETETGVFEQYF; CDR3nt: TGTGCCATCGCCGAGACCGAGACAGGGGTTTTCGAGCAGTACTTC
d_gene: TRBD1; j_gene: TRBJ2-1; abundance: NA; v_gene: TRBV5-1; CDR3aa: CASSFFQGAYNEQFF; CDR3nt: TGCGCCAGCAGCTTTTTTCAGGGGGCCTACAATGAGCAGTTCTTC
d_gene: NA; j_gene: TRBJ1-3; abundance: NA; v_gene: TRBV9; CDR3aa: CASSPAGTTGNTIYF; CDR3nt: TGTGCCAGCAGCCCTGCAGGGACTACTGGAAACACCATATATTTT
d_gene: NA; j_gene: TRBJ1-1; abundance: NA; v_gene: TRBV4-1; CDR3aa: CASSPPWGGMNTEAFF; CDR3nt: TGCGCCAGCAGCCCTCCCTGGGGGGGGATGAACACTGAAGCTTTCTTT
d_gene: NA; j_gene: TRBJ2-2; abundance: NA; v_gene: TRBV9; CDR3aa: CASSVLPGDTGELFF; CDR3nt: TGTGCCAGCAGCGTATTACCGGGGGACACCGGGGAGCTGTTTTTT
d_gene: TRBD1; j_gene: TRBJ1-1; abundance: NA; v_gene: TRBV7-3; CDR3aa: CASSLSGQGAFSGVNTEAFF; CDR3nt: TGTGCCAGCAGCCTCTCGGGACAGGGTGCTTTTTCGGGTGTGAACACTGAAGCTTTCTTT
d_gene: TRBD2; j_gene: TRBJ2-2; abundance: once; v_gene: TRBV9; CDR3aa: CASSEPTSGGPHTGELFF; CDR3nt: TGTGCCAGCAGCGAACCGACTAGCGGGGGCCCCCACACCGGGGAGCTGTTTTTT
d_gene: TRBD2; j_gene: TRBJ2-3; abundance: once; v_gene: TRBV4-2; CDR3aa: CASSQVFSGGLSTDTQYF; CDR3nt: TGTGCCAGCAGCCAAGTCTTTAGCGGGGGACTTAGCACAGATACGCAGTATTTT
d_gene: NA; j_gene: TRBJ2-3; abundance: NA; v_gene: TRBV25-1; CDR3aa: CASSEFRDTQYF; CDR3nt: TGTGCCAGCAGTGAATTCAGGGATACGCAGTATTTT
d_gene: NA; j_gene: TRBJ2-5; abundance: NA; v_gene: TRBV7-9; CDR3aa: CASSPQRGQYF; CDR3nt: TGTGCCAGCAGCCCGCAAAGGGGGCAGTACTTC
d_gene: TRBD2; j_gene: TRBJ2-1; abundance: NA; v_gene: TRBV19; CDR3aa: CASSILGGGDNEQFF; CDR3nt: TGTGCCAGTAGTATACTCGGCGGGGGGGACAATGAGCAGTTCTTC
d_gene: NA; j_gene: TRBJ1-6; abundance: NA; v_gene: TRBV7-2; CDR3aa: CASSFRHGTFSYNSPLHF; CDR3nt: TGTGCCAGCAGCTTCCGACATGGGACTTTCTCCTATAATTCACCCCTCCACTTT
d_gene: NA; j_gene: TRBJ1-2; abundance: NA; v_gene: TRBV1; CDR3aa: CTSSQARIDRTYTF; CDR3nt: TGCACCAGCAGCCAAGCGCGAATCGACAGGACCTACACCTTC
d_gene: TRBD2; j_gene: TRBJ2-3; abundance: NA; v_gene: TRBV5-6; CDR3aa: CASTDSGSGIAGDTDTQYF; CDR3nt: TGTGCCAGCACCGACTCGGGGTCGGGAATAGCGGGGGACACAGATACGCAGTATTTT
d_gene: NA; j_gene: TRBJ2-7; abundance: NA; v_gene: TRBV4-3; CDR3aa: CASSRGNLAFYEQYF; CDR3nt: TGCGCCAGCAGCCGAGGCAACCTAGCCTTCTACGAGCAGTACTTC